This T cell receptor beta chain was sequenced in a study of identical twins. Findings and limits, study-wide: There was more out-of-frame TCR alpha sharing in monozygotic twins than models estimated.

TCRdb processed the 5' RACE reads anew with MiXCR; each CDR3 protein has one entry. The table includes some 1,600,000 distinct CDR3 sequences, around 29% detected once. CDR3 length: 16 amino acids. Losses at the gene ends were 6 bases for V and 2 bases for J; bases not matched to a gene: 6. Worth noting for this clonotype: As yet, its antigen is unknown.

This TCR derives from a newborn girl in good health. Sequenced material: cord blood. The chain has TRBV12-3 or TRBV12-4 and TRBJ2-6; 8 bases match TRBD1. CDR3 amino acids: CASRRDRLTGANVLTF. DNA for the CDR3: TGTGCCAGCAGAAGGGACAGGCTCACTGGGGCCAACGTCCTGACTTTC.